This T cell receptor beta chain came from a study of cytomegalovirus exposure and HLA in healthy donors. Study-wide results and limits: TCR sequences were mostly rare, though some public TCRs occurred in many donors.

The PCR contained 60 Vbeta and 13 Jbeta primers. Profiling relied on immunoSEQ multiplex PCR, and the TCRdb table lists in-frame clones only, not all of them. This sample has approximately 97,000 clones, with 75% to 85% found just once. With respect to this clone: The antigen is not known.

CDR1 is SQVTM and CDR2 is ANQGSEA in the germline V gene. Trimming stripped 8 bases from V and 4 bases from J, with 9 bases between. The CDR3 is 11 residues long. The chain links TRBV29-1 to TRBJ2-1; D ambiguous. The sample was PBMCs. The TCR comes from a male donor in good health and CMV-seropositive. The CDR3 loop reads CSFISYNEQFF. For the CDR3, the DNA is TGCAGCTTTATTTCGTACAATGAGCAGTTCTTC.